This entry describes one TCR beta chain. Its cognate antigen has yet to be identified. No base-level quality is on record; no much larger clone is a single base apart. These data are taken from a study of blood T cell repertoires in COVID-19 (dated by TCRdb to 2019 to 2021). Notes on the research overall: Samples covering the acute and convalescent phases of COVID-19 were provided by collaborators in the United States, Italy and Spain. The prospective study material was composed of cDNA or gDNA derived from T cells, B-cell-depleted T cells, or PBMCs. The dataset comprised deeply sampled blood TCRbeta repertoires from subjects exposed to, actively infected with, or recovered from COVID-19. A freely available public database, intended as a resource for researchers studying the immune response to SARS-CoV-2, is where the repertoires were released. The samples were drawn from two sources: the first 160 participants of the ongoing ImmuneRACE study, and 1,200 or so subjects contributed by 6 global collaborators. Nearly every sample came with metadata listing a de-identified subject ID, COVID-19 status, age in years and sex. Where available, HLA class I and class II types were obtained from metadata supplied by the sample provider rather than from assay-based typing.

Overall study results and their limits: How much clinical and demographic metadata was included differed by source and by participant, and the metadata was provided uncurated.

The cysteine opens and the phenylalanine closes a CDR3 of 15 amino acids. The DNA shown is the 45-base CDR3, in frame from base 1. Taken from the germline V gene, the CDR1 and CDR2 loops are MGHRA and YSYEKL. Unmatched junction bases come to 9, with V trimmed by 3 bases and J by 7 bases. TCRbeta CDR3 regions were amplified from genomic DNA by means of the immunoSEQ Assay, a bias-controlled multiplex PCR. In the paper's pipeline: The number of nucleated cells in each sample was estimated by amplification of reference gene primers within the assay. To quantify the absolute abundance of each unique TCRbeta CDR3 rearrangement, sequence reads were collapsed and filtered. For each sample, productive Simpson clonality was calculated as the square root of Simpson's diversity index over productive rearrangements. The table was pulled from immuneACCESS by TCRdb, which kept in-frame rearrangements only. Such tables lose some clones; where checked, under half of the loss comes from unresolved V genes, and the rest has no known cause. The DNA was the basis for D and trimming; V, J and clone size are from that table. The sample data list some 120,000 clones, and roughly 80% of these were observed just once. Clones ranked in the top ten supply over 7% of the sample.

Collaborating institutions collected whole blood in K2EDTA tubes following their own protocols. For TCRbeta analysis, collaborators shipped samples as frozen whole blood, isolated PBMCs, or DNA extracted from either of those sample types. Sequenced material: peripheral blood. The clonotype originates from a human donor in a cohort sampled during active COVID-19. The chain is assembled from TRBV4-1 and TRBJ1-5; 7 middle bases align to TRBD1. The sequenced DNA: TGCGCCAGCAGCCAGAGGGGAGACAGGGAACAGCCCCAGCATTTT. Translated, it reads CASSQRGDREQPQHF.